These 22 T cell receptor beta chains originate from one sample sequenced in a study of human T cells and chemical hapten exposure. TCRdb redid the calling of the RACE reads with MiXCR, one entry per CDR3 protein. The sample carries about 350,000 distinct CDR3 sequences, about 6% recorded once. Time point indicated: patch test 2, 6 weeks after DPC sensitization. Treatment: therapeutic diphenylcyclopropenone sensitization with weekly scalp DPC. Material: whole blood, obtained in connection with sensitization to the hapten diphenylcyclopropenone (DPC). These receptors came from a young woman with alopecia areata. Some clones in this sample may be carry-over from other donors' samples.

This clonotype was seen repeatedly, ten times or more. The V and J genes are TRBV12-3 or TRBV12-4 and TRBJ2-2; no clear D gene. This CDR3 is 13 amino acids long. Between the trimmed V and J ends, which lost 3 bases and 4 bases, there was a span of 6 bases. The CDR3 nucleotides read TGTGCCAGCAGTTTTGGCGGCACCGGGGAGCTGTTTTTT. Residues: CASSFGGTGELFF.

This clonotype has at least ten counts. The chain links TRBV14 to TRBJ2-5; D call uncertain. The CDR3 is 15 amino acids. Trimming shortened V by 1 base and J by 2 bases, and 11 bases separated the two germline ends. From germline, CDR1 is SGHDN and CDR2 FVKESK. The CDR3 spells CASSQADSLQETQYF. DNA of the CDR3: TGTGCCAGCAGCCAAGCCGACTCACTACAAGAGACCCAGTACTTC. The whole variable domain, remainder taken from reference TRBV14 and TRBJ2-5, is EAGVTQFPSHSVIEKGQTVTLRCDPISGHDNLYWYRRVMGKEIKFLLHFVKESKQDESGMPNNRFLAERTGGTYSTLKVQPAELEDSGVYFCASSQADSLQETQYFGPGTRLLVL.

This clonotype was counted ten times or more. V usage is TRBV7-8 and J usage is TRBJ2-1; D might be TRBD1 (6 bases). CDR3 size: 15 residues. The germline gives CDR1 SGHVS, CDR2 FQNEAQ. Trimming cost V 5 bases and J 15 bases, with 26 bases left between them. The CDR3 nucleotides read TGTGCCAGCAGCGAACCATATGGGGGCGACCCCCGATGGTTCTTC. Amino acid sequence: CASSEPYGGDPRWFF.

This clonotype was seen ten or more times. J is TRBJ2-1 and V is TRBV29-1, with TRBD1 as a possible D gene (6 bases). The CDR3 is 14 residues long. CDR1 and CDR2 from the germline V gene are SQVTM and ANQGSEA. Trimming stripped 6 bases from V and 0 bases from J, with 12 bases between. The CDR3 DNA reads TGCAGCGTCGCCGGGACACCCTCCTACAATGAGCAGTTCTTC. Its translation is CSVAGTPSYNEQFF.

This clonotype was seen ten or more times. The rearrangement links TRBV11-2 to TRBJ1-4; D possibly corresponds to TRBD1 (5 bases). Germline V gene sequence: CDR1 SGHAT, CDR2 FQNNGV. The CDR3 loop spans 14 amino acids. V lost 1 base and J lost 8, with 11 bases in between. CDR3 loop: CASSLGQFSEKLFF. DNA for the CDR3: TGTGCCAGCAGCTTAGGACAGTTCAGCGAAAAACTGTTTTTT.

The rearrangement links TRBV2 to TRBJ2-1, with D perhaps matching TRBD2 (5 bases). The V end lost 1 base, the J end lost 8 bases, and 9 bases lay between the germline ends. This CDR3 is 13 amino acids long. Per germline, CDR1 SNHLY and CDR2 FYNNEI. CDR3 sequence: CASSEGQEDEQFF. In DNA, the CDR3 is TGTGCCAGCAGTGAAGGGCAGGAGGATGAGCAGTTCTTC.

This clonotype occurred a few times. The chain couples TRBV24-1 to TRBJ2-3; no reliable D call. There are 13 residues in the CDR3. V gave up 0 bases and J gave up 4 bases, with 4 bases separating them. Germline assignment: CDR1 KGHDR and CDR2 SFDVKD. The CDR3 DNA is TGTGCCACCAGTGATTTGGAGGCAGATACGCAGTATTTT. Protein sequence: CATSDLEADTQYF.

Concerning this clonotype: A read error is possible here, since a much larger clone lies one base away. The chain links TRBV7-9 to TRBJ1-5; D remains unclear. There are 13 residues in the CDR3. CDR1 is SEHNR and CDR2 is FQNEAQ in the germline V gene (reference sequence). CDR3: CPSSLQINQPQHF. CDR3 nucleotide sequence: TGTCCCAGCAGCTTACAGATCAATCAGCCCCAGCATTTT.

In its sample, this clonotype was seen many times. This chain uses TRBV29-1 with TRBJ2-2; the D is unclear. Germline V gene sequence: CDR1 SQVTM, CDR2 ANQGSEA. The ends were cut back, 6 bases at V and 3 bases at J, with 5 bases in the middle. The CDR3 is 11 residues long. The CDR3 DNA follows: TGCAGCGTACGGGACACCGGGGAGCTGTTTTTT. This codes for CSVRDTGELFF.

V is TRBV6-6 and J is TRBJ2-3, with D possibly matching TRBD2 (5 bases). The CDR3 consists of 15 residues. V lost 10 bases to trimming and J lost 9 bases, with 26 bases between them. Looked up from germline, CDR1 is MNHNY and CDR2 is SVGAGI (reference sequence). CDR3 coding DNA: TGTGCCACCCAGAACGGACTGGTGGCTGGGTGGACGCAGTATTTT. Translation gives CATQNGLVAGWTQYF.

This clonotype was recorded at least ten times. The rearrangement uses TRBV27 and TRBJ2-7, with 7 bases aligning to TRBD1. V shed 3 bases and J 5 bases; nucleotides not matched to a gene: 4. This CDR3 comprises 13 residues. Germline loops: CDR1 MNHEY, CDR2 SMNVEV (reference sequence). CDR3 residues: CASSLRGLNEQYF. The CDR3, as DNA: TGTGCCAGCAGTTTGAGGGGGCTGAACGAGCAGTACTTC.

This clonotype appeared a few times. The CDR3 nucleotides read TGTGCCAGCAGCCCACCGGGACAGGGGGCGAGAAGTGGCTACACCTTC. Encoded protein: CASSPPGQGARSGYTF. The chain uses TRBV7-2 and TRBJ1-2; TRBD1 agrees at 12 bases. Germline values: CDR1 SGHTA, CDR2 FQGNSA. There are 16 residues in the CDR3. The J segment lost 7 bases and the V segment lost 5 bases, leaving 11 bases of the junction unmatched.

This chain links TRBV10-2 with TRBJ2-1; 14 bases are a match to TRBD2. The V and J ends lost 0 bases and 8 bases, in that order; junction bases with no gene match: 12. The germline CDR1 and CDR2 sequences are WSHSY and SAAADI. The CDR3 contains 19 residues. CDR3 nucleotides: TGCGCCAGCAGTGAGTCCCTCTTAGGACTAGCGGGGGGAGTTTATGAGCAGTTCTTC. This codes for CASSESLLGLAGGVYEQFF.

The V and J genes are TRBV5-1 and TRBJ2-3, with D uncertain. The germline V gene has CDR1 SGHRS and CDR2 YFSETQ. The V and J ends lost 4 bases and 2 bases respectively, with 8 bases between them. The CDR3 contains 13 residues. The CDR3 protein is CASSRELTDTQYF. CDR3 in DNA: TGCGCCAGCAGCCGAGAACTCACAGATACGCAGTATTTT.

CDR3: CAIGGHENSPLHF. CDR3 nucleotides: TGTGCCATAGGGGGGCACGAAAATTCACCCCTCCACTTT. The genes are TRBV10-3 and TRBJ1-6; D may be TRBD1 (6 bases). Per germline, CDR1 ENHRY and CDR2 SYGVKD. V was shortened by 9 bases and J by 7 bases, with 13 bases between the two germline ends. The CDR3 runs 13 residues.

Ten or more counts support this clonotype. The CDR3 sequence is CASSGTGNSNQPQHF. The CDR3 nucleotides are TGTGCCAGCAGCGGGACAGGGAATAGCAATCAGCCCCAGCATTTT. J is TRBJ1-5 and V is TRBV6-2 or TRBV6-3; 9 bases match TRBD1. CDR1 is MNHEY and CDR2 is SVGEGT in the germline V gene. The CDR3 consists of 15 residues. V lost 6 bases and J lost 0; bases outside the gene matches: 3.

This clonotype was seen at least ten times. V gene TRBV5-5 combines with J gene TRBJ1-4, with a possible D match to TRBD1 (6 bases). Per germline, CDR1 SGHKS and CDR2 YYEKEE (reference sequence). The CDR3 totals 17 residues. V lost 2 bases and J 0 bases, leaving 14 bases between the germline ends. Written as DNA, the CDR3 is TGTGCCAGCAGCTTTTCGCAGGGGTCCGCAACTAATGAAAAACTGTTTTTT. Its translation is CASSFSQGSATNEKLFF.

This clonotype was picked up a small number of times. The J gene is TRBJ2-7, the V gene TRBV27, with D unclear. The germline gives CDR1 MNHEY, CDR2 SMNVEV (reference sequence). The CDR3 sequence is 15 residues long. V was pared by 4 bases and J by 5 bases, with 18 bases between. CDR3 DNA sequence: TGTGCCAGCAGTTCCCTGTTGGGTCTGGGCCACGAGCAGTACTTC. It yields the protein CASSSLLGLGHEQYF.

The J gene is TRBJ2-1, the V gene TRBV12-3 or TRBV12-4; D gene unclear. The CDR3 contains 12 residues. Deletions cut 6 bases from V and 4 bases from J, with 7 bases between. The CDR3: CASSPKYNEQFF. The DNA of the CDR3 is TGTGCCAGCAGCCCGAAGTACAATGAGCAGTTCTTC.

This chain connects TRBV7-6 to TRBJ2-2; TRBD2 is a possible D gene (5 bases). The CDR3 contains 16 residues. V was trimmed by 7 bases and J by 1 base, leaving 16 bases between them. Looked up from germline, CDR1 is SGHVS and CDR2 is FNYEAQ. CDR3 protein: CASTLTSFMNTGELFF. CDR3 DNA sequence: TGTGCCAGCACCCTAACTAGTTTTATGAACACCGGGGAGCTGTTTTTT.

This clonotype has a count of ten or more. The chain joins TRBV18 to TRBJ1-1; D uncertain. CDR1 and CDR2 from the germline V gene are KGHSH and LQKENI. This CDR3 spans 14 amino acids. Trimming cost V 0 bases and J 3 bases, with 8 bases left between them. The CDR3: CASSPPLIDTEAFF. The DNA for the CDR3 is TGTGCCAGCTCACCACCCCTCATCGACACTGAAGCTTTCTTT.

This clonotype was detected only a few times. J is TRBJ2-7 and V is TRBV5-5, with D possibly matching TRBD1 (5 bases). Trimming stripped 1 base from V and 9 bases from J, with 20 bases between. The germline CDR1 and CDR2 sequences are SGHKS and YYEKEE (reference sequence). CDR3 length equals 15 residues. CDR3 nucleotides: TGTGCCAGCAGCTTGACCCTCAGGGTACCTAATTTGCAGTACTTC. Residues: CASSLTLRVPNLQYF.